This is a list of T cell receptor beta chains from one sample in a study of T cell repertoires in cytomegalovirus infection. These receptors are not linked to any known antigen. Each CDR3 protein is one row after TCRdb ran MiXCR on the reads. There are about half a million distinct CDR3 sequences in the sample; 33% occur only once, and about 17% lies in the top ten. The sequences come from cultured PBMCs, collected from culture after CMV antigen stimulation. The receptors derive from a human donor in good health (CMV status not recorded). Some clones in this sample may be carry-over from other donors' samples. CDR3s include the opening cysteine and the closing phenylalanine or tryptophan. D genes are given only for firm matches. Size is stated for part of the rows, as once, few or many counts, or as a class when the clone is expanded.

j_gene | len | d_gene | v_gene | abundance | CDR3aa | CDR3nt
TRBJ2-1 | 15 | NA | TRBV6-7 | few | CASSYWGHPNNEQFF | TGTGCCAGCAGTTACTGGGGGCACCCTAACAATGAGCAGTTCTTC
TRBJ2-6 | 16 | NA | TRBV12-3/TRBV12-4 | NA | CASSVGTAGGANVLTF | TGTGCCAGCAGTGTCGGGACAGCGGGTGGGGCCAACGTCCTGACTTTC
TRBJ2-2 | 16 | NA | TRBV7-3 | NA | CASSLTGSGRTGELFF | TGTGCCAGCAGCTTAACGGGGAGCGGGCGCACCGGGGAGCTGTTTTTT
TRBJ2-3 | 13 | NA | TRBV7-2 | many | CASSLSFTDTQYF | TGTGCCAGCAGCTTATCATTTACAGATACGCAGTATTTT
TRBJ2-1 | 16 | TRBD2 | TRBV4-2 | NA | CASSQEGAGGYNEQFF | TGTGCCAGCAGCCAAGAAGGGGCGGGAGGGTACAATGAGCAGTTCTTC
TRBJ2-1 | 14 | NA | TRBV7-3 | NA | CASSTGFPYNEQFF | TGTGCCAGCAGCACAGGTTTCCCCTACAATGAGCAGTTCTTC
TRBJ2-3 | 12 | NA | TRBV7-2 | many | CASSLDGDTQYF | TGTGCCAGCAGCTTGGACGGCGATACGCAGTATTTT
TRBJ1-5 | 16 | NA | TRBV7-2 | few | CASSPPGGEGNQPQHF | TGTGCCAGCAGCCCCCCCGGGGGGGAGGGCAATCAGCCCCAGCATTTT
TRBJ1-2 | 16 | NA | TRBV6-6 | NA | CASSSSYRGGNYGYTF | NA
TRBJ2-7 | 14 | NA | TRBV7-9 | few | CASSTHSRAYEQYF | TGTGCCAGCAGCACGCACAGCCGTGCCTACGAGCAGTACTTC
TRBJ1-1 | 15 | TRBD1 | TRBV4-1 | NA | CASSLTGGADTEAFF | TGCGCCAGCAGCTTAACAGGGGGCGCAGACACTGAAGCTTTCTTT
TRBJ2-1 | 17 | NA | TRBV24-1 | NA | CATSAGEGGWGGNEQFF | TGTGCCACCAGTGCTGGCGAAGGGGGATGGGGCGGAAATGAGCAGTTCTTC
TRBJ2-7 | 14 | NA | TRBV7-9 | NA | CASSSRDNPYEQYF | TGTGCCAGCAGCTCCCGGGACAACCCCTACGAGCAGTACTTC
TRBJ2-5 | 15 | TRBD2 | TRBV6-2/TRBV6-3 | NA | CASSYGGRPVGTQYF | TGTGCCAGCAGTTACGGCGGGAGGCCCGTTGGGACCCAGTACTTC
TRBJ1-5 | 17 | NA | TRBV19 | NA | CASSIRRGGVNNQPQHF | TGTGCCAGTAGTATACGAAGGGGGGGGGTCAACAATCAGCCCCAGCATTTT
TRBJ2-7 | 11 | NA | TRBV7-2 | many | CASSGEYEQYF | TGTGCCAGCAGCGGGGAGTACGAGCAGTACTTC
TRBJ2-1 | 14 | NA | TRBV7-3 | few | CASSFLLGNNEQFF | TGTGCCAGCAGCTTTTTACTAGGAAACAATGAGCAGTTCTTC
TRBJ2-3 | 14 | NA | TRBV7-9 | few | CASSLQAITDTQYF | TGTGCCAGCAGCTTACAAGCGATCACAGATACGCAGTATTTT
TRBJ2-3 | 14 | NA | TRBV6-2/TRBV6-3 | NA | CASSTRDETDTQYF | TGTGCCAGCAGTACCCGGGACGAGACAGATACGCAGTATTTT
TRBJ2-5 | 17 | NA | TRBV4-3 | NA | CASSQPVGQLTGETQYF | TGCGCCAGCAGCCAACCCGTCGGTCAGCTTACGGGAGAGACCCAGTACTTC
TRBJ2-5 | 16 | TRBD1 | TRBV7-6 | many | CASSPDGTGAVGAQYF | TGTGCCAGCAGTCCGGATGGGACAGGGGCTGTTGGGGCCCAGTACTTC
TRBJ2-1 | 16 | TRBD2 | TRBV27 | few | CASSRLTSGVWNEQFF | TGTGCCAGCAGTCGTCTAACTAGCGGGGTCTGGAATGAGCAGTTCTTC
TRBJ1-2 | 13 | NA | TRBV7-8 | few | CASSLSQEYGYTF | TGTGCCAGCAGCTTATCGCAGGAGTATGGCTACACCTTC
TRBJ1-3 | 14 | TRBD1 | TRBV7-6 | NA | CASTQGGSGNTIYF | TGTGCCAGCACTCAGGGGGGCTCTGGAAACACCATATATTTT
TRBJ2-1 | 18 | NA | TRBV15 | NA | CATSRDHRGLSPPNERFF | TGTGCCACCAGCAGAGATCATCGCGGGCTGTCACCTCCCAATGAGCGGTTCTTC
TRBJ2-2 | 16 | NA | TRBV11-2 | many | CASSTRPGLSPRELFF | TGTGCCAGCAGCACCCGGCCGGGTCTCTCCCCCAGGGAGCTGTTTTTT
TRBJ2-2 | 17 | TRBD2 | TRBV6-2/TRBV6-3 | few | CASLTSGRADVTGELFF | TGTGCCAGCCTGACTAGCGGGAGAGCCGATGTCACCGGGGAGCTGTTTTTT
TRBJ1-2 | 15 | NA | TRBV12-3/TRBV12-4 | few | CASSPALLANYGYTF | TGTGCCAGCAGTCCTGCTCTTCTAGCTAACTATGGCTACACCTTC
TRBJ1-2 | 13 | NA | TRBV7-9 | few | CASSSPDTYGYTF | TGTGCCAGCAGCTCGCCGGACACCTATGGCTACACCTTC
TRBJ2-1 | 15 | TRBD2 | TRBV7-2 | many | CASSLGTSGSREQFF | TGTGCCAGCAGCTTAGGGACTAGCGGGAGTCGTGAGCAGTTCTTC
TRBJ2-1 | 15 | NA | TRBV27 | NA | CASSLSGPLYNEQFF | TGTGCCAGCAGTTTATCAGGGCCGCTATACAATGAGCAGTTCTTC